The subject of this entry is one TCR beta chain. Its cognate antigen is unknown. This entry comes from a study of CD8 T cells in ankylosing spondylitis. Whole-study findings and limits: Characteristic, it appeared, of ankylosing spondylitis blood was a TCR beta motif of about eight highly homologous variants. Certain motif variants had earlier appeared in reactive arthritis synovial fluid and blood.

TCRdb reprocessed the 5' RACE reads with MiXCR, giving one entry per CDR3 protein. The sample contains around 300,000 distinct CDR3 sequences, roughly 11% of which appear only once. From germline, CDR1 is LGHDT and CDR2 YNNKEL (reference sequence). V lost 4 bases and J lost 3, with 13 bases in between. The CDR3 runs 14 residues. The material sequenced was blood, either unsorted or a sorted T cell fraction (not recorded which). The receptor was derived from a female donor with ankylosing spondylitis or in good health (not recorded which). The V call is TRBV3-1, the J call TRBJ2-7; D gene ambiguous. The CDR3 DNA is TGTGCCAGCAGCCCGATTCCGAATCACTACGAGCAGTACTTC. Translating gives CASSPIPNHYEQYF.